One sample yielded the 29 T cell receptor beta chains listed below, sequenced in a study of CD8 T cells in ankylosing spondylitis. TCRdb redid the calling of the 5' RACE reads with MiXCR, one entry per CDR3 protein. Of more than 250,000 distinct CDR3 sequences in the sample, roughly 11% were seen once. Sequenced sample: blood, either unsorted or a sorted T cell fraction (not recorded which). The receptors were gathered from a female donor with ankylosing spondylitis or in good health (not recorded which).

The sample holds many counts of this clonotype. This sequence joins TRBV4-3 and TRBJ2-1; D remains ambiguous. Germline V lookup: CDR1 LGHNA, CDR2 YSLEER. This CDR3 comprises 13 residues. Trimming left V 2 bases short and J 5 bases short, with 7 bases between. The CDR3 is CASSQPPHNEQFF. CDR3 in DNA: TGCGCCAGCAGCCAACCCCCCCACAATGAGCAGTTCTTC.

The rearrangement links TRBV19 to TRBJ2-1, with TRBD2 identical over 9 bases. In germline, CDR1 is LNHDA, CDR2 SQIVND (reference sequence). V lost 5 bases to trimming and J lost 9 bases; unmatched junction nucleotides: 11. The CDR3 has 15 residues. CDR3 region: CASSPASGNMGEQFF. DNA of the CDR3: TGTGCCAGTAGTCCTGCTAGCGGGAATATGGGTGAGCAGTTCTTC.

This clonotype was found a few times. V is TRBV7-9 and J is TRBJ2-7; D possibly uses TRBD1 or TRBD2 (5 bases each). Trimming took 5 bases from V and 7 from J, leaving 15 bases between them. Germline V CDR1 and CDR2: SEHNR, FQNEAQ (reference sequence). The CDR3 sequence is 13 residues long. CDR3 protein: CASSTPGPGEQYF. In DNA, the CDR3 is TGTGCCAGCAGCACCCCGGGACCTGGGGAGCAGTACTTC. Together with reference TRBV7-9 and TRBJ2-7, the CDR3 gives the full variable domain: DTGVSQNPRHKITKRGQNVTFRCDPISEHNRLYWYRQTLGQGPEFLTYFQNEAQLEKSRLLSDRFSAERPKGSFSTLEIQRTEQGDSAMYLCASSTPGPGEQYFGPGTRLTVT.

The chain couples TRBV3-1 to TRBJ2-5; TRBD1 agrees at 7 bases. Looked up from germline, CDR1 is LGHDT and CDR2 is YNNKEL (reference sequence). The CDR3 sequence is 13 residues long. V was clipped by 6 bases and J by 5 bases; unmatched bases: 6. The CDR3 loop is CASRGTGEETQYF. The CDR3 DNA follows: TGTGCCAGCAGAGGAACAGGGGAGGAGACCCAGTACTTC.

This clonotype was seen at least ten times. The rearrangement links TRBV28 to TRBJ1-2; TRBD1 agrees at 7 bases. The trim removed 5 bases at V and 6 bases at J, leaving 12 bases unmatched. This CDR3 is built from 15 residues. Germline V gene sequence: CDR1 MDHEN, CDR2 SYDVKM. The CDR3 nucleotides are TGTGCCAGCAGTACGACAGGGTTTGGGGGGCATGGCTACACCTTC. Protein sequence: CASSTTGFGGHGYTF.

This clonotype came up many times. The chain uses TRBV5-6 and TRBJ2-1; possibly TRBD1 for D (5 bases). Germline CDR1 and CDR2: SGHDT and YYEEEE. V gave up 1 base and J gave up 6 bases, with 17 bases separating them. The CDR3 is made up of 16 amino acids. The CDR3 protein is CASSLTGHTSVNEQFF. CDR3 DNA: TGTGCCAGCAGCTTGACCGGACACACCTCTGTCAATGAGCAGTTCTTC.

This clonotype came up many times. The chain couples TRBV25-1 to TRBJ2-7, with D tentatively TRBD2 (6 bases). The CDR3 sequence is 18 residues long. Trimming took 3 bases from V and 0 from J, leaving 21 bases between them. The germline CDR1 and CDR2 sequences are MGHDK and SYGVNS. CDR3 in amino acids: CASSDHKNGGTDSYEQYF. CDR3 nucleotides: TGTGCCAGCAGTGACCACAAGAATGGGGGGACCGACTCCTACGAGCAGTACTTC.

This clonotype was counted ten times or more. The rearrangement joins TRBV5-5 to TRBJ2-2, with TRBD1 identical over 7 bases. Germline V gene sequence: CDR1 SGHKS, CDR2 YYEKEE (reference sequence). CDR3 length equals 17 residues. V gave up 2 bases and J gave up 0 bases; unmatched junction bases: 7. The chain's CDR3 is CASSFRQGRANTGELFF. In DNA, the CDR3 is TGTGCCAGCAGCTTCCGACAGGGTAGGGCGAACACCGGGGAGCTGTTTTTT.

This clonotype came up many times. The J gene is TRBJ1-2, the V gene TRBV29-1; D call uncertain. V lost 0 bases and J 4 bases, leaving 3 bases between the germline ends. CDR1 and CDR2 from the germline V gene are SQVTM and ANQGSEA. The CDR3 is made up of 11 amino acids. CDR3 coding DNA: TGCAGCGTTGAAGAACTCTATGGCTACACCTTC. As protein: CSVEELYGYTF.

This clonotype was observed at least ten times. The rearrangement uses TRBV5-1 and TRBJ2-7, with no clear D. CDR1 and CDR2 (germline): SGHRS, YFSETQ. The CDR3 length is 13 residues. V lost 5 bases and J 5 bases, leaving 14 bases between the germline ends. The CDR3 region is CASRTEPSNEQYF. In DNA form, the CDR3 reads TGCGCCAGCAGAACGGAACCCTCTAACGAGCAGTACTTC.

This clonotype has ten or more counts. The chain employs TRBV3-1 and TRBJ1-1; 9 nucleotides align to TRBD1. This CDR3 is 14 amino acids long. Germline V gene sequence: CDR1 LGHDT, CDR2 YNNKEL (reference sequence). J lost 3 bases, V lost 4 bases, and 3 bases had no gene match. The CDR3 sequence is CASSPGQGDTEAFF. The CDR3 DNA reads as TGTGCCAGCAGCCCGGGACAGGGCGACACTGAAGCTTTCTTT.

There are many counts of this clonotype. The chain employs TRBV20-1 and TRBJ1-1; D is unresolved. The CDR3 length is 12 residues. Germline loops: CDR1 DFQATT, CDR2 SNEGSKA (reference sequence). The ends were cut back, 4 bases at V and 1 base at J, with 7 bases in the middle. CDR3 sequence (DNA): TGCAGTGCTATGCTGGGGAACACTGAAGCTTTCTTT. This encodes CSAMLGNTEAFF.

The sample holds many counts of this clonotype. This sequence joins TRBV20-1 and TRBJ2-7; possible D gene TRBD1, 5 bases. V was trimmed by 5 bases and J by 4 bases, leaving 12 bases between them. CDR1 is DFQATT and CDR2 is SNEGSKA in the germline V gene (reference sequence). The CDR3 totals 12 residues. The CDR3 loop reads CSAPQGSYEQYF. The CDR3 DNA reads as TGCAGTGCTCCCCAGGGAAGTTACGAGCAGTACTTC.

This clonotype was recorded a few times. Written as DNA, the CDR3 is TGTGCCAGCAGCAAAACCCCCATCATTAGCACAGATACGCAGTATTTT. Amino acids: CASSKTPIISTDTQYF. The chain employs TRBV7-3 and TRBJ2-3, with D unclear. The germline CDR1 and CDR2 sequences are SGHTA and FQGTGA. Deletions cut 5 bases from V and 0 bases from J, with 15 bases between. CDR3 size: 16 residues. Based on the CDR3 plus reference TRBV7-3 and TRBJ2-3, the full variable domain is GAGVSQTPSNKVTEKGKYVELRCDPISGHTALYWYRQSLGQGPEFLIYFQGTGAADDSGLPNDRFFAVRPEGSVSTLKIQRTERGDSAVYLCASSKTPIISTDTQYFGPGTRLTVL.

The chain employs TRBV5-1 and TRBJ2-2; 9 bases match TRBD1. The CDR3 is 18 amino acids. With 0 bases clipped from V and 2 bases from J, the junction kept 8 bases outside the gene matches. In germline, CDR1 is SGHRS, CDR2 YFSETQ. DNA of the CDR3: TGCGCCAGCAGCTTGGGACAGGGGGTCGGTTACAACACCGGGGAGCTGTTTTTT. Translation gives CASSLGQGVGYNTGELFF.

This clonotype was counted at least ten times. J is TRBJ1-2 and V is TRBV20-1; no clear D gene. Germline-derived CDR1 and CDR2 are DFQATT and SNEGSKA (reference sequence). Trimming took off 3 bases at V and 9 bases at J, with 11 bases between the two ends. The length of the CDR3 is 11 residues. The CDR3 sequence: CSASKDPSYTF. In DNA, the CDR3 is TGCAGTGCTAGTAAGGACCCAAGCTACACCTTC.

CDR3 sequence reads: CASSQTDSTNDYEQYF. The CDR3 nucleotides read TGCGCCAGCAGTCAAACCGACTCGACTAACGACTACGAGCAGTACTTC. The gene calls are TRBV23-1 and TRBJ2-7; tentative D call: TRBD2 (5 bases). Being an ORF, TRBV23-1 has a function that is uncertain. The CDR3 is 16 residues long. V gave up 2 bases and J gave up 3 bases, with 17 bases separating them.

The rearrangement links TRBV4-3 to TRBJ2-1; 9 bases align to TRBD2. J was trimmed by 8 bases and V by 2 bases; bases with no gene match: 7. The CDR3 length is 15 residues. Germline-derived CDR1 and CDR2 are LGHNA and YSLEER. The CDR3 here is CASSQPGLAIDEQFF. CDR3 bases: TGCGCCAGCAGCCAACCGGGACTAGCAATCGATGAGCAGTTCTTC.

In this sample, this clonotype turned up many times. The CDR3 DNA is TGCAGTGCTAGCGGCCAGGGGAAATACGAGCAGTACTTC. Its translation is CSASGQGKYEQYF. The chain combines TRBV20-1 with TRBJ2-7, with D possibly matching TRBD1 (6 bases). V was shortened by 3 bases and J by 4 bases, with 13 bases between the two germline ends. CDR1 is DFQATT, CDR2 SNEGSKA, per germline (reference sequence). The CDR3 runs 13 residues.

The V gene is TRBV11-2, the J gene TRBJ2-5; D not resolved. Germline assignment: CDR1 SGHAT and CDR2 FQNNGV. The CDR3 loop spans 16 amino acids. V lost 5 bases and J 1 base, leaving 17 bases between the germline ends. The CDR3 coding sequence is TGTGCCAGCAGCCGAAGTCGTAAGGGTTTCCAAGAGACCCAGTACTTC. Protein sequence: CASSRSRKGFQETQYF.

V is TRBV28 and J is TRBJ2-1, with 11 bases matching TRBD2. CDR1 and CDR2 from the germline V gene are MDHEN and SYDVKM. The trim removed 6 bases at V and 8 bases at J, leaving 6 bases unmatched. CDR3 length equals 14 residues. The CDR3 DNA sequence: TGTGCCAGCAGCTTAGCGGGAGGGGGTGATGAGCAGTTCTTC. This gives the protein CASSLAGGGDEQFF. Looking up the rest from reference TRBV28 and TRBJ2-1 gives the full variable domain: DVKVTQSSRYLVKRTGEKVFLECVQDMDHENMFWYRQDPGLGLRLIYFSYDVKMKEKGDIPEGYSVSREKKERFSLILESASTNQTSMYLCASSLAGGGDEQFFGPGTRLTVL.

This clonotype was detected many times. The chain is built from TRBV7-2 and TRBJ2-1; TRBD1 matches at 10 bases. CDR1 SGHTA and CDR2 FQGNSA come from the germline V gene. The V and J ends lost 4 bases and 9 bases, in that order; junction bases with no gene match: 3. CDR3 length: 13 residues. The CDR3 DNA is TGTGCCAGCAGCTCGACAGGGGGCACTGAGCAGTTCTTC. Its protein product is CASSSTGGTEQFF.

The V call is TRBV18, the J call TRBJ1-3; the D gene is possibly TRBD1 (5 bases). The CDR3 length is 17 residues. V lost 3 bases and J 0 bases, leaving 15 bases between the germline ends. Germline-derived CDR1 and CDR2 are KGHSH and LQKENI. CDR3 loop: CASSPVPGLSSGNTIYF. The CDR3 DNA is TGTGCCAGCTCACCGGTACCGGGACTTAGCTCTGGAAACACCATATATTTT.

This clonotype was observed many times. J is TRBJ2-2 and V is TRBV7-9; D unclear. Trimming stripped 2 bases from V and 3 bases from J, with 7 bases between. CDR3 length: 14 residues. Germline V gives CDR1 SEHNR, CDR2 FQNEAQ (reference sequence). CDR3 protein: CASSLSGDTGELFF. CDR3 DNA sequence: TGTGCCAGCAGCTTATCCGGTGACACCGGGGAGCTGTTTTTT.

The J gene is TRBJ2-2, the V gene TRBV7-3; possible D gene TRBD1, 5 bases. Trimming took off 5 bases at V and 2 bases at J, with 15 bases between the two ends. The CDR3 is made up of 16 amino acids. In germline, CDR1 is SGHTA, CDR2 FQGTGA. CDR3 protein: CASSAQGLVNTGELFF. In nucleotides, the CDR3 is TGTGCCAGCAGCGCTCAGGGTTTGGTTAACACCGGGGAGCTGTTTTTT.

This clonotype appeared many times. V is TRBV5-6 and J is TRBJ2-7, with D maybe TRBD1 (5 bases). The germline CDR1 and CDR2 sequences are SGHDT and YYEEEE. The ends were cut back, 3 bases at V and 4 bases at J, with 8 bases in the middle. The CDR3 is 12 amino acids. Here the CDR3 DNA reads TGTGCCAGCAGCTCGACAGAGTACGAGCAGTACTTC. It yields the protein CASSSTEYEQYF.

About this clonotype itself: An end of the junction differs from the germline gene, which may be a read error. The rearrangement uses TRBV12-3 or TRBV12-4 and TRBJ2-5, with 11 bases aligning to TRBD2. The CDR3 is made up of 16 amino acids. The CDR3 loop is CASSLGLAGGQETLYF. The CDR3 DNA follows: TGTGCCAGCAGTTTAGGGCTAGCGGGAGGCCAAGAGACCCTGTACTTC.

This sequence joins TRBV20-1 and TRBJ1-1, with 10 bases that match TRBD1. CDR1 is DFQATT, CDR2 SNEGSKA, per germline (reference sequence). V was pared by 1 base and J by 0 bases, with 5 bases of the junction left unmatched. This CDR3 is 16 amino acids long. The CDR3 DNA reads as TGCAGTGCTAGAGGCCGGACAGGGGGAGTGAACACTGAAGCTTTCTTT. Encoded protein: CSARGRTGGVNTEAFF.

This chain connects TRBV5-1 to TRBJ2-2; tentative D call: TRBD2 (6 bases). Germline CDR1 and CDR2: SGHRS and YFSETQ. Trimming took off 0 bases at V and 4 bases at J, with 10 bases between the two ends. This CDR3 is built from 15 residues. CDR3 loop: CASSLEEGVTGELFF. The DNA for the CDR3 is TGCGCCAGCAGCTTGGAGGAGGGTGTCACCGGGGAGCTGTTTTTT.